The clone carrying this T cell receptor (beta chain) was seen a handful of times. This entry belongs to a study of blood T cell repertoires in COVID-19. Across the study: The United States, Italy and Spain provided the acute and convalescent COVID-19 samples.

V lost 0 bases and J lost 10; bases outside the gene matches: 7. Germline-derived CDR1 and CDR2 are MNHEY and SMNVEV (reference sequence). The CDR3 is 14 amino acids. Original processing notes: How many nucleated cells were present was estimated from reference gene primer amplification. Method: immunoSEQ multiplex PCR; TCRdb's copy keeps in-frame clones and lacks some. Clone size and the V and J calls come from that table; the DNA yielded D and trimming. The top ten clones hold more than 1.1% of a sample with about 300,000 clones, around 85% of them seen once. The chain recombines TRBV27 with TRBJ1-1; TRBD1 agrees at 8 bases. Sequenced input: peripheral blood. The receptor's source is a human donor with COVID-19, enrolled during active disease. The donor label of this sample is uncertain. For the CDR3, the DNA is TGTGCCAGCAGTTTATCGTCGGACAGGGTACCAGCTTTCTTT. Amino acid sequence: CASSLSSDRVPAFF.